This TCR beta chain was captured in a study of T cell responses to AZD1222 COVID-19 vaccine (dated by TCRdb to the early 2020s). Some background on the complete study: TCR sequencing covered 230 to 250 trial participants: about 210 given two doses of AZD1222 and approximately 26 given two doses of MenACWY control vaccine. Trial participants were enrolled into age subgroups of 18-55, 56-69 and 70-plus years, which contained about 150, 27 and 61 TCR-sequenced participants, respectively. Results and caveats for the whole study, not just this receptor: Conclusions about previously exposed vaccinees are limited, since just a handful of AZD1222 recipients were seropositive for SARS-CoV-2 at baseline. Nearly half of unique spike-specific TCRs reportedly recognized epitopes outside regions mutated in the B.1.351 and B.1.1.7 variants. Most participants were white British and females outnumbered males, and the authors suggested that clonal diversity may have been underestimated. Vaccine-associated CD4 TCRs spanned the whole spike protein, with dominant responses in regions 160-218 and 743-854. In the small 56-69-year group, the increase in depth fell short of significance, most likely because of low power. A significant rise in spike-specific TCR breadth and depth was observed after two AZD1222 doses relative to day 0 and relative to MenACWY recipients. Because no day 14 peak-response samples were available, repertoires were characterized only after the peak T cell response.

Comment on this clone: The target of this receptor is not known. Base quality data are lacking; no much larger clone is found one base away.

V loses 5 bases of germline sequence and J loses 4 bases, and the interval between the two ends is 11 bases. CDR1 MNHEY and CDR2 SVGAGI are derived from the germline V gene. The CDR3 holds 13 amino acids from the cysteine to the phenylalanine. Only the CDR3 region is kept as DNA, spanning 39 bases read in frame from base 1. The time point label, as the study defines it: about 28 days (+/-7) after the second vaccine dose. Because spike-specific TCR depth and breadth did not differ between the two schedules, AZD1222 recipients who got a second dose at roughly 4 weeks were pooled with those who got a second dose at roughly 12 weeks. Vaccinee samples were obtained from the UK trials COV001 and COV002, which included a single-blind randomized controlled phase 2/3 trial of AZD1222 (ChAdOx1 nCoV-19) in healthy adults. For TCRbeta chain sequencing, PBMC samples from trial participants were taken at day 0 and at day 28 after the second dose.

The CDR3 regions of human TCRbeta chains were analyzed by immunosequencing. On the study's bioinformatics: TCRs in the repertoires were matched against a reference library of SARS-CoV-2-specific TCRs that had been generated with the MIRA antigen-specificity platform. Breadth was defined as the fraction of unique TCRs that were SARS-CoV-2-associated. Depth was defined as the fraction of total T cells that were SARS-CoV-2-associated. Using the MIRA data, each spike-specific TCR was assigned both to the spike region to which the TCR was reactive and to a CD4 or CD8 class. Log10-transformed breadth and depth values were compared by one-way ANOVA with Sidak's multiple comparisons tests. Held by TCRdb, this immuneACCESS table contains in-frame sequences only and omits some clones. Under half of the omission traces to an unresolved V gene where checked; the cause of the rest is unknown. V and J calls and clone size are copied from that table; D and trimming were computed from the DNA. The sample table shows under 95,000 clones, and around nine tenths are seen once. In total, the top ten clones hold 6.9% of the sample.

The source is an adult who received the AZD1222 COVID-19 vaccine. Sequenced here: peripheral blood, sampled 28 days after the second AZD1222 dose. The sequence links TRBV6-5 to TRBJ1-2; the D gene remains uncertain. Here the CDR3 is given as CASSLNGVYGYTF. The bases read TGTGCCAGCAGTCTTAACGGGGTCTATGGCTACACCTTC.